What follows are 29 T cell receptor beta chains derived from one specimen sequenced in a study of cytomegalovirus exposure and HLA in healthy donors. Amplification used 60 Vbeta primers and 13 Jbeta primers. The protocol was immunoSEQ multiplex PCR, while the TCRdb copy is restricted to in-frame clones and leaves out a portion. The sample holds about 150,000 clones, approximately 78% seen once. Material: PBMCs. The receptors here all came from a woman in her thirties or forties in good health and CMV-seropositive.

The V gene is TRBV7-2, the J gene TRBJ2-1; D gene uncertain. There are 12 residues in the CDR3. Per germline, CDR1 SGHTA and CDR2 FQGNSA. Trimming shortened V by 5 bases and J by 10 bases, and 12 bases separated the two germline ends. The CDR3 loop is CASSGSKEEQFF. CDR3 sequence (DNA): TGTGCCAGCAGCGGCAGTAAGGAGGAGCAGTTCTTC.

V usage is TRBV28 and J usage is TRBJ1-5, with 11 bases matching TRBD1. The CDR3 covers 15 residues. V lost 3 bases and J lost 6; bases outside the gene matches: 4. CDR1 MDHEN and CDR2 SYDVKM come from the germline V gene. The CDR3 nucleotides are TGTGCCAGCAGTTTGGGACAGGGGGTTCGTCAGCCCCAGCATTTT. This translates into CASSLGQGVRQPQHF.

The chain has TRBV14 and TRBJ1-1; 9 bases match TRBD1. The length of the CDR3 is 17 residues. V lost 4 bases, J lost 5 bases, and 14 bases stayed unmatched. Germline V lookup: CDR1 SGHDN, CDR2 FVKESK. CDR3 DNA: TGTGCCAGCAGCCTGAGAAGAAACAGGGGGCTGGTTACTGAAGCTTTCTTT. Its protein is CASSLRRNRGLVTEAFF.

This sequence joins TRBV30 and TRBJ2-5; TRBD2 is a possible D gene (6 bases). The V and J ends lost 3 bases and 2 bases respectively, with 10 bases between them. The CDR3 totals 13 residues. Germline-derived CDR1 and CDR2 are GTSNPN and SVGIG (reference sequence). The DNA for the CDR3 is TGTGCCTGGAGCCCGGGACTGCAAGAGACCCAGTACTTC. Encoded protein: CAWSPGLQETQYF.

V gene TRBV2 combines with J gene TRBJ2-1, with D hard to call. The V and J ends lost 1 base and 6 bases respectively, with 4 bases between them. The CDR3 extends over 12 amino acids. Germline lookup yields CDR1 SNHLY and CDR2 FYNNEI. The CDR3 protein is CASSEVFNEQFF. The CDR3 DNA sequence: TGTGCCAGCAGTGAAGTATTCAATGAGCAGTTCTTC. Together with reference TRBV2 and TRBJ2-1, the CDR3 gives the full variable domain: EPEVTQTPSHQVTQMGQEVILRCVPISNHLYFYWYRQILGQKVEFLVSFYNNEISEKSEIFDDQFSVERPDGSNFTLKIRSTKLEDSAMYFCASSEVFNEQFFGPGTRLTVL.

This clone was observed a single time. The genes are TRBV4-2 and TRBJ2-3; 15 positions agree with TRBD2. CDR1 and CDR2 from the germline V gene are LGHNA and YNFKEQ. There are 20 residues in the CDR3. V dropped 4 bases and J dropped 1; count of bases not matched to a gene: 12. The CDR3 spells CASSPSAGLAGGPRTDTQYF. The CDR3 bases are TGTGCCAGCAGCCCATCCGCAGGACTAGCGGGAGGGCCGCGCACAGATACGCAGTATTTT.

The chain carries TRBV30 and TRBJ1-6, with D perhaps matching TRBD1 (6 bases). The CDR3 covers 14 residues. CDR1 is GTSNPN and CDR2 is SVGIG in the germline V gene (reference sequence). The V end lost 4 bases, the J end lost 7 bases, and 14 bases lay between the germline ends. Here the CDR3 DNA reads TGTGCCTGGAATCCAGAGCAGGGGAATTCACCCCTCCACTTT. It codes for CAWNPEQGNSPLHF. The variable domain in full, with the rest retrieved from reference TRBV30 and TRBJ1-6, is SQTIHQWPATLVQPVGSPLSLECTVEGTSNPNLYWYRQAAGRGLQLLFYSVGIGQISSEVPQNLSASRPQDRQFILSSKKLLLSDSGFYLCAWNPEQGNSPLHFGNGTRLTVT.

The sample holds one count of this clone. The chain has TRBV28 and TRBJ1-2, with D perhaps matching TRBD1 (5 bases). The V end was cut by 1 base, the J end by 3 bases, with 9 bases between. Germline values: CDR1 MDHEN, CDR2 SYDVKM. The CDR3 loop spans 14 amino acids. The CDR3 loop is CASSLLLGDYGYTF. The CDR3 DNA is TGTGCCAGCAGTTTATTGCTAGGGGACTATGGCTACACCTTC.

This clone was counted between two and nine times. The chain is built from TRBV30 and TRBJ1-3; D gene uncertain. In germline, CDR1 is GTSNPN, CDR2 SVGIG (reference sequence). Trimming pared 8 bases from V and 4 bases from J, leaving 12 bases between. The CDR3 consists of 12 residues. CDR3 loop: CAGDYSGNTIYF. The DNA of the CDR3 is TGTGCCGGTGACTACTCGGGAAACACCATATATTTT.

This chain uses TRBV7-2 with TRBJ2-1; the D gene is possibly TRBD2 (7 bases). The CDR3 is made up of 19 amino acids. The ends were cut back, 1 base at V and 0 bases at J, with 19 bases in the middle. Germline V gives CDR1 SGHTA, CDR2 FQGNSA. The CDR3 region is CASSLGSSGGGSSYNEQFF. The CDR3 DNA sequence: TGTGCCAGCAGCTTAGGTTCTAGCGGAGGGGGGAGCTCCTACAATGAGCAGTTCTTC.

CDR3 protein: CASSLPTGTDTQYF. DNA of the CDR3: TGTGCCAGTAGCCTTCCGACAGGCACAGATACGCAGTATTTT. The chain combines TRBV19 with TRBJ2-3; TRBD1 might be the D (5 bases). The V end was cut by 6 bases, the J end by 1 base, with 11 bases between. This CDR3 comprises 14 residues. Germline V lookup: CDR1 LNHDA, CDR2 SQIVND (reference sequence).

The V gene is TRBV7-2, the J gene TRBJ2-5, with 8 nucleotides matching TRBD1. The J call may be faulty, since TRBJ2-7 better matches the DNA end. This CDR3 contains 15 residues. CDR1 is SGHTA and CDR2 is FQGNSA in the germline V gene. The chain's CDR3 is CASSRQKDRVSEQYF. The CDR3 bases are TGTGCCAGCAGCCGACAAAAGGACAGGGTTTCCGAGCAGTACTTC.

The J gene is TRBJ2-5, the V gene TRBV15; no clear D. The CDR3 consists of 14 residues. Trimming removed 1 base at V and 1 base at J, with 7 bases between. Germline V gene lookup returns CDR1 LNHNV and CDR2 YYDKDF (reference sequence). DNA of the CDR3: TGTGCCACCAGCAGAGCTCAGATCCAAGAGACCCAGTACTTC. This encodes CATSRAQIQETQYF.

The chain joins TRBV29-1 to TRBJ2-7, with 11 bases matching TRBD1. Germline CDR1 is SQVTM and CDR2 is ANQGSEA. The V and J ends lost 4 bases and 5 bases, in that order; junction bases with no gene match: 7. The CDR3 contains 14 residues. The CDR3 DNA is TGCAGCGTTGGGTTAGGGACAGGGGGTAACGAGCAGTACTTC. Translated: CSVGLGTGGNEQYF.

The chain carries TRBV7-2 and TRBJ2-2; D perhaps matches TRBD2 (5 bases). V lost 6 bases to trimming and J lost 12 bases, with 20 bases between them. CDR1 and CDR2 (germline): SGHTA, FQGNSA. The CDR3 loop spans 14 amino acids. DNA of the CDR3: TGTGCCAGCAGAACCGGCGCCCCAACGGGGAAGCTGTTTTTT. Amino acid sequence: CASRTGAPTGKLFF.

This chain joins TRBV9 and TRBJ2-7, with no clear D. The CDR3 sequence is 16 residues long. In germline, CDR1 is SGDLS, CDR2 YYNGEE. V gave up 0 bases and J gave up 0 bases, with 13 bases separating them. The DNA for the CDR3 is TGTGCCAGCAGCGTAGCTAGTACCATGTACTCCTACGAGCAGTACTTC. Its translation is CASSVASTMYSYEQYF. Full variable domain (outside the CDR3, taken from reference TRBV9 and TRBJ2-7): DSGVTQTPKHLITATGQRVTLRCSPRSGDLSVYWYQQSLDQGLQFLIQYYNGEERAKGNILERFSAQQFPDLHSELNLSSLELGDSALYFCASSVASTMYSYEQYFGPGTRLTVT.

This chain links TRBV19 with TRBJ1-5; 9 nucleotides align to TRBD1. V lost 8 bases, J lost 13 bases, and 15 bases stayed unmatched. CDR1 and CDR2 from the germline V gene are LNHDA and SQIVND (reference sequence). The CDR3 loop spans 14 amino acids. CDR3 nucleotides: TGTGCCAGTGAGGCCCTCGGGACAGGGAGAAGGCAGCATTTT. Translated, it gives CASEALGTGRRQHF.

To note about this clone: The conserved phenylalanine or tryptophan normally closing the CDR3 is absent here, so this likely arose from a read error. The chain's CDR3 is CAWSPDRVLDGYTS. The DNA of the CDR3 is TGTGCCTGGAGCCCGGACAGGGTGTTAGATGGCTACACCTCC. This sequence joins TRBV30 and TRBJ1-2, with 8 bases that match TRBD1. V gave up 3 bases and J gave up 6 bases; unmatched junction bases: 9. The CDR3 spans 14 residues. Per the germline V gene, CDR1 is GTSNPN and CDR2 is SVGIG (reference sequence).

V is TRBV9 and J is TRBJ2-2; possible D gene TRBD1, 6 bases. V lost 1 base and J 5 bases, leaving 15 bases between the germline ends. Per the germline V gene, CDR1 is SGDLS and CDR2 is YYNGEE. CDR3 length: 16 residues. CDR3 nucleotides: TGTGCCAGCAGCGTAACCCCGCAGGGGAAGACCGGGGAGCTGTTTTTT. This gives the protein CASSVTPQGKTGELFF.

This clone appeared a few times. This rearrangement joins TRBV20-1 to TRBJ2-4; D might be TRBD2 (6 bases). V was clipped by 7 bases and J by 9 bases, with 13 bases between them. The CDR3 totals 11 residues. Germline loops: CDR1 DFQATT, CDR2 SNEGSKA (reference sequence). The CDR3 DNA sequence: TGCAGTGGGGGGGTAACGGGCATTCAGTACTTC. This codes for CSGGVTGIQYF.

The chain has TRBV19 and TRBJ1-4; no clear D. The V gene lost 7 bases and the J gene lost 5 bases, with 11 bases spanning the gap. This CDR3 region has 13 residues. Germline V gene lookup returns CDR1 LNHDA and CDR2 SQIVND (reference sequence). The chain's CDR3 is CASKEQINEKLFF. CDR3 nucleotides: TGTGCCAGTAAGGAACAGATCAATGAAAAACTGTTTTTT. The full variable domain, with the rest looked up from reference TRBV19 and TRBJ1-4, is DGGITQSPKYLFRKEGQNVTLSCEQNLNHDAMYWYRQDPGQGLRLIYYSQIVNDFQKGDIAEGYSVSREKKESFPLTVTSAQKNPTAFYLCASKEQINEKLFFGSGTQLSVL.

The chain joins TRBV27 to TRBJ2-3, with TRBD2 matching over 9 bases. The V gene's germline CDR1 is MNHEY and CDR2 SMNVEV (reference sequence). This CDR3 region has 14 residues. Trimming took 9 bases from V and 4 from J; bases not matched to a gene: 8. CDR3 protein: CASHVAGGPDTQYF. CDR3 DNA: TGTGCCAGTCACGTGGCGGGAGGGCCAGATACGCAGTATTTT.

The V call is TRBV2, the J call TRBJ2-1; 13 positions match TRBD2. Germline V gene lookup returns CDR1 SNHLY and CDR2 FYNNEI. V dropped 5 bases and J dropped 4; count of bases not matched to a gene: 14. The CDR3 covers 19 residues. CDR3 protein: CASSTPQRTSGSKYNEQFF. DNA of the CDR3: TGTGCCAGCAGTACCCCTCAGAGGACTAGCGGGAGTAAGTACAATGAGCAGTTCTTC.

The chain employs TRBV6-5 and TRBJ1-6; 8 bases map to TRBD1. CDR1 is MNHEY and CDR2 is SVGAGI in the germline V gene. V gave up 4 bases and J gave up 6 bases; unmatched junction bases: 2. CDR3 size: 14 residues. CDR3 protein: CASSSQGGNSPLHF. Written as DNA, the CDR3 is TGTGCCAGCAGTTCACAGGGGGGTAATTCACCCCTCCACTTT.

The rearrangement uses TRBV6-5 and TRBJ2-7; 11 bases map to TRBD1. Germline trimming cut 0 bases from V and 2 bases from J; bases unmatched to any gene: 0. CDR3 length: 15 amino acids. Looked up from germline, CDR1 is MNHEY and CDR2 is SVGAGI. The CDR3 region has the DNA TGTGCCAGCAGTTACTCGGGACAGGGGGCCTACGAGCAGTACTTC. Its protein product is CASSYSGQGAYEQYF.

The V gene is TRBV11-3, the J gene TRBJ2-3; no reliable D call. Germline V gene data show CDR1 as SGHNT and CDR2 as YENEEA. Trimming took 6 bases from V and 10 from J, leaving 11 bases between them. This CDR3 is 11 amino acids long. CDR3: CASSYPPSQYF. The CDR3, as DNA: TGTGCCAGCAGTTATCCCCCTTCGCAGTATTTT.

The chain links TRBV11-1 to TRBJ2-3; D call uncertain. The germline V gene encodes CDR1 SGHAT and CDR2 FQDESV (reference sequence). CDR3 length: 13 amino acids. V lost 1 base, J lost 8 bases, and 10 bases lay in between. Here the CDR3 reads CASSLGAQGTQYF. CDR3 nucleotide sequence: TGTGCCAGCAGCTTAGGGGCCCAAGGTACGCAGTATTTT.

The chain has TRBV5-1 and TRBJ1-2, with D maybe TRBD1 (6 bases). The germline V gene has CDR1 SGHRS and CDR2 YFSETQ. The CDR3 runs to 16 residues. Trimming pared 3 bases from V and 1 base from J, leaving 16 bases between. Here the CDR3 reads CASSWGLRVLNYGYTF. The CDR3 DNA follows: TGCGCCAGCAGCTGGGGGCTGAGGGTTCTTAACTATGGCTACACCTTC.

The chain recombines TRBV11-2 with TRBJ2-2, with 10 bases matching TRBD1. The CDR3 loop spans 15 amino acids. Trimming cost V 7 bases and J 5 bases; bases outside gene matches: 7. Germline lookup yields CDR1 SGHAT and CDR2 FQNNGV. The CDR3 DNA sequence: TGTGCCAGCATCTACCGGGACAGGGGAACCGGGGAGCTGTTTTTT. It yields the protein CASIYRDRGTGELFF.